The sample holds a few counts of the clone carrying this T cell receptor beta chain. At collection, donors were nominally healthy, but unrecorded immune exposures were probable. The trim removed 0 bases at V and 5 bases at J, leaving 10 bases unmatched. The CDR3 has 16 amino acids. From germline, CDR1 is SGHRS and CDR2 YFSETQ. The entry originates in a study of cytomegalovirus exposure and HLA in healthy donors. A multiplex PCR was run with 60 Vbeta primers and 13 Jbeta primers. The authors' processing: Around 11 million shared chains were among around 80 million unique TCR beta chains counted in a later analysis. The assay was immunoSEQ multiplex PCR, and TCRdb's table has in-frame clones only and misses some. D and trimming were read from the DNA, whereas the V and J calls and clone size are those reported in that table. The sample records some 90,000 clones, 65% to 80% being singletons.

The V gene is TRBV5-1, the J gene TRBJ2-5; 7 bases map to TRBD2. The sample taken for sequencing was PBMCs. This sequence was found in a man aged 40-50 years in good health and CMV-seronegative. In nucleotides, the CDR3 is TGCGCCAGCAGCTTGGGAGGAACGACAGCGGGGGAGACCCAGTACTTC. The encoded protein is CASSLGGTTAGETQYF.